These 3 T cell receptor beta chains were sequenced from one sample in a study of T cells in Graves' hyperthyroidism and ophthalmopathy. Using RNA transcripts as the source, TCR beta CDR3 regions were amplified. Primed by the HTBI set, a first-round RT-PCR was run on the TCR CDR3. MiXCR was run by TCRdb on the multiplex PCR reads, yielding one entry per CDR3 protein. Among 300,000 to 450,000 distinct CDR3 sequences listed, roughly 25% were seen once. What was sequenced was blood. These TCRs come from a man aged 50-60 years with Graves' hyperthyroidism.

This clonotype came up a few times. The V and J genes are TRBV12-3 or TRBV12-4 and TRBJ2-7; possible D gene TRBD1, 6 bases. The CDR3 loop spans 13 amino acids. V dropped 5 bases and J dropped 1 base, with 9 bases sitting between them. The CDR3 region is CASSIQGSYEQYF. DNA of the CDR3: TGTGCCAGCAGTATCCAGGGGTCCTACGAGCAGTACTTC.

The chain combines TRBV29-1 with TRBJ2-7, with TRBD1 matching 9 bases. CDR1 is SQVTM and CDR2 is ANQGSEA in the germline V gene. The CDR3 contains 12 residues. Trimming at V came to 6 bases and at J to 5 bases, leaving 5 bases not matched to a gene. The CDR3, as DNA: TGCAGCGTGGCAGGGACAGGGAACGAGCAGTACTTC. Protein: CSVAGTGNEQYF.

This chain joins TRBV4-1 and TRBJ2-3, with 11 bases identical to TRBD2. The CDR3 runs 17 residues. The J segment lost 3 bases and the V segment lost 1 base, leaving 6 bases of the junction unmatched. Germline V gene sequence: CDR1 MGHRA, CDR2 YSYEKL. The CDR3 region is CASSQAWTSGQTDTQYF. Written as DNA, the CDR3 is TGCGCCAGCAGCCAAGCCTGGACTAGCGGGCAGACAGATACGCAGTATTTT.